This record concerns one TCR beta chain sequence. Original processing notes: Cell counts per sample came from amplifying reference gene primers. TCRdb keeps only in-frame clones here, not all; method: immunoSEQ multiplex PCR. V and J calls and clone size follow that table, whereas D and trimming were derived from the DNA. The sample gives approximately 140,000 clones, around 82% of which show up once; 13% to 15% is in the top ten. The data are from a study of blood T cell repertoires in COVID-19. Study information: The origin of the acute and convalescent COVID-19 samples was the United States, Italy and Spain. T cells, B-cell-depleted T cells, or PBMCs supplied cDNA or gDNA.

CDR1 is MNHNY, CDR2 SVGAGI, per germline (reference sequence). Between the trimmed V and J ends, which lost 5 bases and 4 bases, there was a span of 9 bases. The CDR3 totals 13 residues. Sequenced: peripheral blood. This chain connects TRBV6-6 to TRBJ1-5; D possibly corresponds to TRBD1 (6 bases). The receptor was derived from a human donor with acute or convalescent COVID-19. The donor label of this sample is uncertain. The CDR3 loop is CASSLQGNQPQHF. CDR3 DNA sequence: TGTGCCAGCAGTCTACAGGGTAATCAGCCCCAGCATTTT.